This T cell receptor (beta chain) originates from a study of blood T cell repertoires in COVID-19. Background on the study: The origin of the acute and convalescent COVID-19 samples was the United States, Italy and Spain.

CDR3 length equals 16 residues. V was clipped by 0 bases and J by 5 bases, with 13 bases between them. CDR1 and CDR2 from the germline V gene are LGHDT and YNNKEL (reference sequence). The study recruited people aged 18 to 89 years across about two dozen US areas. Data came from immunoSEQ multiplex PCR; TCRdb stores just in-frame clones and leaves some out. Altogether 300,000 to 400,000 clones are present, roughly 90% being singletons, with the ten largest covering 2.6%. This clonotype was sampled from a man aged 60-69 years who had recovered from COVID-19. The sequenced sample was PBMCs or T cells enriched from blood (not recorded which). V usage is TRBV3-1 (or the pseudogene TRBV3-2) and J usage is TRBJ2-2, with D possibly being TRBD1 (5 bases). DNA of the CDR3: TGTGCCAGCAGCCAAGAGTCAGGGTTGATAACCGGGGAGCTGTTTTTT. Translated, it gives CASSQESGLITGELFF.